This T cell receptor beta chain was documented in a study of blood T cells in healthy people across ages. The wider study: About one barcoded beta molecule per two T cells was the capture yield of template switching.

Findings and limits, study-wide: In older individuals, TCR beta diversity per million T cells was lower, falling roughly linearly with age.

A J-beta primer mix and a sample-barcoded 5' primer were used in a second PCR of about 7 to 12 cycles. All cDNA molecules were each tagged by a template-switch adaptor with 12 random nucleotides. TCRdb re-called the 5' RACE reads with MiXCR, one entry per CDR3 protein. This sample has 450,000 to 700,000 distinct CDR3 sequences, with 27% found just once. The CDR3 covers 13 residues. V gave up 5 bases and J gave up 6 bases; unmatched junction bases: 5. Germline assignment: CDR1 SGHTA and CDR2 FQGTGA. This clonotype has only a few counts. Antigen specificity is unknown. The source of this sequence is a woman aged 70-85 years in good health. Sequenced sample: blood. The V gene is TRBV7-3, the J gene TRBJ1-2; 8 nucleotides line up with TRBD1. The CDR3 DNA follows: TGTGCCAGCAGCCTGGACAGGGAGAATGGCTACACCTTC. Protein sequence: CASSLDRENGYTF. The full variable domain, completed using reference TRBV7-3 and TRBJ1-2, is GAGVSQTPSNKVTEKGKYVELRCDPISGHTALYWYRQSLGQGPEFLIYFQGTGAADDSGLPNDRFFAVRPEGSVSTLKIQRTERGDSAVYLCASSLDRENGYTFGSGTRLTVV.